These 20 T cell receptor beta chains share one sample of origin, sequenced in a study of blood T cells in healthy people across ages. With a J-beta primer mix and a sample-barcoded 5' primer, a second PCR ran about 6 to 11 cycles. Each CDR3 protein gets one entry after TCRdb re-called the 5' RACE reads with MiXCR. Of 1.5 million to 2 million distinct CDR3 sequences detected, around 50% appear once; the ten largest clones hold approximately 2%. The sequencing sample was made of blood. These receptors were collected from a woman in her 40s in good health.

This clonotype was picked up many times. The chain uses TRBV5-8 and TRBJ2-5; 7 bases fit TRBD1. The germline gives CDR1 SGHTS, CDR2 YDEGEE. Losses at the gene ends were 2 bases for V and 2 bases for J; bases not matched to a gene: 9. The CDR3 runs 16 residues. The CDR3 is CASSFFLRDSQETQYF. CDR3 DNA: TGTGCCAGCAGCTTCTTCCTCCGGGACAGTCAAGAGACCCAGTACTTC.

This clonotype was seen more than once but under ten times. The chain has TRBV15 and TRBJ2-5; 8 bases are shared with TRBD1. CDR1 and CDR2 (germline): LNHNV, YYDKDF (reference sequence). V shed 6 bases, J shed 4 bases, and the junction held 13 bases outside the gene matches. The CDR3 runs 16 residues. This chain's CDR3 is CATRLAGRQGTETQYF. CDR3 in DNA: TGTGCCACCAGACTTGCCGGGCGACAGGGGACAGAGACCCAGTACTTC.

At least ten counts were recorded for this clonotype. The CDR3 DNA follows: TGCAGTGCTAGAGCCCGTACAGGGAACTACAATGAGCAGTTCTTC. Translation gives CSARARTGNYNEQFF. This rearrangement joins TRBV20-1 to TRBJ2-1; possible D gene TRBD1, 6 bases. V was cut by 1 base and J by 3 bases, with 13 bases left in between. Germline V gives CDR1 DFQATT, CDR2 SNEGSKA (reference sequence). This CDR3 contains 15 residues.

The gene calls are TRBV6-1 and TRBJ2-5, with 7 bases matching TRBD2. Trimming cost V 2 bases and J 5 bases; bases outside gene matches: 8. The length of the CDR3 is 15 residues. CDR1 and CDR2 from the germline V gene are MNHNS and SASEGT. CDR3 amino acids: CASSEQASGQETQYF. The CDR3 nucleotides are TGTGCCAGCAGTGAACAGGCTAGCGGTCAGGAGACCCAGTACTTC.

The chain recombines TRBV28 with TRBJ2-7, with TRBD2 matching over 8 bases. This CDR3 region has 15 residues. Trimming cost V 6 bases and J 0 bases; bases outside gene matches: 7. Germline assignment: CDR1 MDHEN and CDR2 SYDVKM. The CDR3 is CASRLSGAASYEQYF. CDR3 DNA sequence: TGTGCCAGCAGACTTAGCGGGGCCGCCTCCTACGAGCAGTACTTC. Variable domain in full (rest from reference TRBV28 and TRBJ2-7): DVKVTQSSRYLVKRTGEKVFLECVQDMDHENMFWYRQDPGLGLRLIYFSYDVKMKEKGDIPEGYSVSREKKERFSLILESASTNQTSMYLCASRLSGAASYEQYFGPGTRLTVT.

In nucleotides, the CDR3 is TGCAGCGGGACCGGGACAGGCTTTACTGAAGCTTTCTTT. This gives the protein CSGTGTGFTEAFF. The V and J genes are TRBV29-1 and TRBJ1-1; 8 nucleotides line up with TRBD1. J was trimmed by 5 bases and V by 7 bases; bases with no gene match: 9. The CDR3 is 13 residues long. The germline gives CDR1 SQVTM, CDR2 ANQGSEA.

The chain joins TRBV13 to TRBJ2-5; 7 bases map to TRBD1. The germline gives CDR1 PRHDT, CDR2 FYEKMQ (reference sequence). The V and J ends lost 5 bases and 5 bases, in that order; junction bases with no gene match: 8. This CDR3 region has 14 residues. DNA of the CDR3: TGTGCCAGCAGCCTCGACAGGGTGAGGGAGACCCAGTACTTC. Translation gives CASSLDRVRETQYF.

The chain joins TRBV6-5 to TRBJ1-6, with 8 bases lining up with TRBD1. This CDR3 has 15 residues. Per the germline V gene, CDR1 is MNHEY and CDR2 is SVGAGI. Losses at the gene ends were 2 bases for V and 14 bases for J; bases not matched to a gene: 11. CDR3 in DNA: TGTGCCAGCAGTTACCCTAAATCCGGACAGGGCGCCCTCCACTTT. It translates to CASSYPKSGQGALHF.

This clonotype appeared a few times. V is TRBV7-8 and J is TRBJ2-3; D is possibly TRBD2 (6 bases). CDR1 is SGHVS, CDR2 FQNEAQ, per germline. V dropped 5 bases and J dropped 2 bases, with 14 bases sitting between them. CDR3 length equals 15 residues. The CDR3 here is CASSPRRGNTDTQYF. As DNA, the CDR3 is TGTGCCAGCAGCCCCCGTCGGGGGAACACAGATACGCAGTATTTT. Complete variable domain (other parts from reference TRBV7-8 and TRBJ2-3): GAGVSQSPRYKVAKRGQDVALRCDPISGHVSLFWYQQALGQGPEFLTYFQNEAQLDKSGLPSDRFFAERPEGSVSTLKIQRTQQEDSAVYLCASSPRRGNTDTQYFGPGTRLTVL.

This chain connects TRBV7-2 to TRBJ2-2, with D uncertain. The germline CDR1 and CDR2 sequences are SGHTA and FQGNSA. V lost 6 bases to trimming and J lost 2 bases, with 7 bases between them. CDR3 length: 13 residues. This CDR3 is CASSYTNTGELFF. The CDR3, as DNA: TGTGCCAGCAGTTACACCAACACCGGGGAGCTGTTTTTT. Full variable domain (outside the CDR3, taken from reference TRBV7-2 and TRBJ2-2): GAGVSQSPSNKVTEKGKDVELRCDPISGHTALYWYRQSLGQGLEFLIYFQGNSAPDKSGLPSDRFSAERTGGSVSTLTIQRTQQEDSAVYLCASSYTNTGELFFGEGSRLTVL.

A few counts support this clonotype. At one end the junction does not follow the germline gene, possibly because of a read error. The chain combines TRBV7-7 with TRBJ2-5; TRBD2 matches 9 bases. CDR1 and CDR2 from the germline V gene are SSHAT and FNYEAQ (reference sequence). This CDR3 has 15 residues. This chain's CDR3 is CASSSGLARVETQYF. The CDR3 DNA follows: TGTGCTAGCAGCTCCGGACTAGCGAGGGTGGAGACCCAGTACTTC.

In its sample, this clonotype was seen many times. This chain links TRBV20-1 with TRBJ1-2, with D possibly being TRBD1 (5 bases). Trimming took off 6 bases at V and 8 bases at J, with 25 bases between the two ends. This CDR3 comprises 15 residues. Germline CDR1 reads DFQATT; CDR2 reads SNEGSKA (reference sequence). CDR3 in amino acids: CSAPDFQGGVGGYTF. The CDR3, as DNA: TGCAGTGCCCCCGACTTTCAGGGTGGTGTCGGCGGCTACACCTTC.

The chain employs TRBV3-1 and TRBJ1-2; unclear D gene. The germline V gene encodes CDR1 LGHDT and CDR2 YNNKEL (reference sequence). CDR3 length: 14 amino acids. The ends were cut back, 1 base at V and 3 bases at J, with 9 bases in the middle. In DNA form, the CDR3 reads TGTGCCAGCAGCCAAGCGCAGGCCTACTATGGCTACACCTTC. It yields the protein CASSQAQAYYGYTF.

The chain has TRBV24-1 and TRBJ1-5; D may be TRBD1 (6 bases). V lost 5 bases, J lost 7 bases, and 14 bases lay in between. CDR3 length: 14 amino acids. From germline, CDR1 is KGHDR and CDR2 SFDVKD. CDR3 DNA: TGTGCCACCAGTGGTTACAGGGTGGGACAGCCCCAGCATTTT. Translating it yields CATSGYRVGQPQHF.

The chain recombines TRBV6-5 with TRBJ2-1; D unresolved. The V and J ends lost 7 bases and 4 bases respectively, with 11 bases between them. From germline, CDR1 is MNHEY and CDR2 SVGAGI. The CDR3 totals 13 residues. The CDR3 sequence: CASTRANYNEQFF. The CDR3 bases are TGTGCCAGCACACGCGCCAATTACAATGAGCAGTTCTTC.

This clonotype has a single count. The V and J genes are TRBV28 and TRBJ1-2; maybe TRBD1 (6 bases). The CDR3 length is 13 residues. Per germline, CDR1 MDHEN and CDR2 SYDVKM. Trimming removed 1 base from V and 7 bases from J, with 10 bases in between. The CDR3 DNA reads as TGTGCCAGCAGTTTATACAGGGAAGCTGGCTACACCTTC. This encodes CASSLYREAGYTF.

This clonotype has only a few counts. The rearrangement joins TRBV27 to TRBJ2-7, with D possibly matching TRBD1 (6 bases). V lost 0 bases, J lost 0 bases, and 9 bases lay in between. The CDR3 covers 15 residues. Per the germline V gene, CDR1 is MNHEY and CDR2 is SMNVEV (reference sequence). This CDR3 is CASSLSVGGSYEQYF. As DNA, the CDR3 is TGTGCCAGCAGTTTATCGGTAGGGGGCTCCTACGAGCAGTACTTC.

J is TRBJ1-4 and V is TRBV10-3; D is ambiguous. Germline CDR1 reads ENHRY; CDR2 reads SYGVKD. The germline V and J ends were trimmed by 3 bases and 2 bases, with 7 bases remaining between them. The CDR3 runs 14 residues. CDR3 bases: TGTGCCATCAGTGACCGGAAGACTAATGAAAAACTGTTTTTT. Translation: CAISDRKTNEKLFF.

The genes are TRBV28 and TRBJ1-4; D is undetermined. With 3 bases removed from V and 6 bases from J, the gap between germline ends came to 11 bases. Germline assignment: CDR1 MDHEN and CDR2 SYDVKM. CDR3 length: 14 amino acids. In DNA form, the CDR3 reads TGTGCCAGCAGTTTGGAACAGCTTCATGAAAAACTGTTTTTT. This codes for CASSLEQLHEKLFF.

This chain uses TRBV7-8 with TRBJ2-1; TRBD2 is a possible D gene (5 bases). Trimming stripped 1 base from V and 5 bases from J, with 12 bases between. This CDR3 region has 15 residues. Germline CDR1 reads SGHVS; CDR2 reads FQNEAQ. CDR3 protein: CASSLVVGNDNEQFF. The CDR3 DNA reads TGTGCCAGCAGCTTAGTGGTCGGGAATGACAATGAGCAGTTCTTC.